The source of this T cell receptor beta chain is a study of Ad26.COV2.S vaccination and SARS-CoV-2 variants. The overall study: Within the COV1001 Ad26.COV2.S trial arm, the donor was enrolled. The study gave Ad26.COV2.S intramuscularly, once or twice 56 days apart.

Trimming cost V 5 bases and J 0 bases, with 11 bases left between them. CDR3 length: 15 residues. Looked up from germline, CDR1 is LNHDA and CDR2 is SQIVND (reference sequence). Data came from immunoSEQ multiplex PCR; TCRdb stores just in-frame clones and leaves some out. The table lists about 350,000 clones, roughly 90% of them singletons. Regarding treatment: some 19 received Ad26.COV2.S at low or high dose, single or two shots; about 5 received placebo; per-sample allocation not given. The samples date from day 63 after the first vaccine or placebo injection. Within Boston, the person who donated was an adult of 18-55 years. An Ad26 vector was used to express Wuhan-strain SARS-CoV-2 spike as the vaccine.

The origin of this receptor is a person aged 18-60 years who received the Ad26.COV2.S COVID-19 vaccine or a placebo. The chain couples TRBV19 to TRBJ2-1; D is ambiguous. The source was peripheral blood, collected in a trial of Ad26.COV2.S vaccine versus placebo. CDR3 nucleotide sequence: TGTGCCAGTAGTTTTTCGGATCTCTCCTACAATGAGCAGTTCTTC. Protein product: CASSFSDLSYNEQFF.